Presented here are 27 T cell receptor beta chains from one specimen sequenced in a study of breast tumors, draining lymph nodes, adjacent tissues. TCRdb called the multiplex PCR reads again in MiXCR, with one record for every CDR3 protein. The sample gives some 170,000 distinct CDR3 sequences, about 33% of which show up once; roughly 3.8% is in the top ten. Axillary draining lymph nodes of breast cancer patients supplied the node samples. Sequenced input: axillary lymph node tissue. These receptors came from a female donor with breast cancer. Some clones in this sample may be carry-over from other donors' samples.

The genes are TRBV9 and TRBJ1-4; possibly TRBD1 for D (5 bases). The CDR3 is 16 residues long. Germline CDR1 and CDR2: SGDLS and YYNGEE. Between the trimmed V and J ends, which lost 0 bases and 8 bases, there was a span of 17 bases. This CDR3 is CASSVVGDTQPEKLFF. DNA of the CDR3: TGTGCCAGCAGCGTAGTAGGGGATACGCAGCCGGAAAAACTGTTTTTT.

This clonotype was seen once. The chain carries TRBV10-1 and TRBJ2-5; TRBD2 agrees at 8 bases. This CDR3 has 18 residues. From germline, CDR1 is WNHNN and CDR2 SYGVQD (reference sequence). After removal of 8 bases from V and 2 bases from J, the junction contained 19 bases not matched to a gene. This chain's CDR3 is CASQPPGASGLGQETQYF. The CDR3 DNA reads TGCGCCAGCCAACCCCCTGGGGCTAGCGGGCTTGGGCAAGAGACCCAGTACTTC.

The CDR3 DNA reads TGTGCCAGCAGTTTTGTCGGTCGGGGGGGTAATTCACCCCTCCACTTT. This encodes CASSFVGRGGNSPLHF. The J gene is TRBJ1-6, the V gene TRBV12-3 or TRBV12-4, with D possibly TRBD1 on 5 matching bases. The CDR3 extends over 16 amino acids. V was pared by 3 bases and J by 6 bases, with 15 bases between.

This clonotype was counted many times. The chain uses TRBV7-6 and TRBJ2-3, with 7 bases that match TRBD1. The V and J ends lost 5 bases and 4 bases, in that order; junction bases with no gene match: 9. The germline CDR1 and CDR2 sequences are SGHVS and FNYEAQ. The CDR3 is 15 residues long. The CDR3 loop is CASSPLTGSADTQYF. The CDR3 DNA follows: TGTGCCAGCAGCCCGCTGACAGGGAGCGCAGATACGCAGTATTTT.

This clonotype was observed many times. The rearrangement joins TRBV20-1 to TRBJ2-1; D gene ambiguous. Between the trimmed V and J ends, which lost 6 bases and 6 bases, there was a span of 15 bases. This CDR3 comprises 13 residues. Germline V gene data show CDR1 as DFQATT and CDR2 as SNEGSKA (reference sequence). The CDR3 DNA reads as TGCAGTGCCTCCCACCGGGTTCCCAATGAGCAGTTCTTC. Translated: CSASHRVPNEQFF.

The chain recombines TRBV25-1 with TRBJ1-4; D perhaps matches TRBD1 (6 bases). Germline loops: CDR1 MGHDK, CDR2 SYGVNS. This CDR3 region has 16 residues. V was shortened by 6 bases and J by 5 bases, with 19 bases between the two germline ends. The CDR3 region has the DNA TGTGCCAGCAGCCTCGGATGGACAGTGGGGAATGAAAAACTGTTTTTT. Translation gives CASSLGWTVGNEKLFF.

Many counts were recorded for this clonotype. The gene calls are TRBV15 and TRBJ1-1, with a possible D match to TRBD1 (6 bases). The CDR3 is 15 residues long. Trimming shortened V by 5 bases and J by 0 bases, and 13 bases separated the two germline ends. The germline V gene has CDR1 LNHNV and CDR2 YYDKDF (reference sequence). The CDR3 spells CATSHGTLMNTEAFF. The CDR3 coding sequence is TGTGCCACCAGCCATGGGACACTTATGAACACTGAAGCTTTCTTT. Full variable domain (missing parts from reference TRBV15 and TRBJ1-1): DAMVIQNPRYQVTQFGKPVTLSCSQTLNHNVMYWYQQKSSQAPKLLFHYYDKDFNNEADTPDNFQSRRPNTSFCFLDIRSPGLGDTAMYLCATSHGTLMNTEAFFGQGTRLTVV.

There are many counts of this clonotype. The chain employs TRBV10-2 and TRBJ2-3, with TRBD2 matching 9 bases. This CDR3 is built from 15 residues. Germline lookup yields CDR1 WSHSY and CDR2 SAAADI. The trim removed 5 bases at V and 0 bases at J, leaving 3 bases unmatched. CDR3 sequence (DNA): TGCGCCAGCAGTTCTGGACTAGCGAGCACAGATACGCAGTATTTT. Translating gives CASSSGLASTDTQYF.

The V gene is TRBV27, the J gene TRBJ2-7; D might be TRBD1 (6 bases). The CDR3 is made up of 13 amino acids. Germline CDR1 reads MNHEY; CDR2 reads SMNVEV (reference sequence). V lost 5 bases and J 7 bases, leaving 15 bases between the germline ends. CDR3 sequence: CASSAGVFGEQYF. In DNA, the CDR3 is TGTGCCAGCAGTGCAGGGGTTTTTGGGGAGCAGTACTTC.

This clonotype was recorded at least ten times. This rearrangement joins TRBV12-3 or TRBV12-4 to TRBJ2-4, with D unclear. The length of the CDR3 is 15 residues. V lost 1 base to trimming and J lost 1 base, with 8 bases between them. CDR3 nucleotide sequence: TGTGCCAGCAGTTTAGAGGGCGGTGCCAAAAACATTCAGTACTTC. Translated, it gives CASSLEGGAKNIQYF.

This clonotype was counted many times. The chain uses TRBV29-1 and TRBJ2-1; TRBD2 aligns across 12 bases. CDR1 SQVTM and CDR2 ANQGSEA come from the germline V gene. The CDR3 runs to 17 residues. Trimming removed 1 base from V and 3 bases from J; junction bases left unmatched: 7. CDR3 DNA sequence: TGCAGCGTTGAAGCTGCAGTACTAGCGGGGGGCTACAATGAGCAGTTCTTC. Protein sequence: CSVEAAVLAGGYNEQFF.

This clonotype was recorded at least ten times. This chain links TRBV9 with TRBJ1-3; a possible D gene is TRBD1 (5 bases). This CDR3 region has 15 residues. CDR1 and CDR2 from the germline V gene are SGDLS and YYNGEE. V lost 3 bases, J lost 4 bases, and 14 bases lay in between. This CDR3 reads CASSGDGTLGNTIYF. CDR3 coding DNA: TGTGCCAGCAGCGGGGACGGTACACTCGGAAACACCATATATTTT.

Comment on this clonotype: At one end, the junction sequence differs from germline, possibly due to a read error. The chain joins TRBV5-5 to TRBJ2-2, with TRBD2 as a possible D gene (5 bases). Germline CDR1 reads SGHKS; CDR2 reads YYEKEE (reference sequence). The CDR3 is 14 amino acids. CDR3 bases: TGTGCCAGCAGCCCTTCCGTCGCGCACGGGGAACTGTTTTTT. Amino acid sequence: CASSPSVAHGELFF. Together with reference TRBV5-5 and TRBJ2-2, the CDR3 gives the full variable domain: DAGVTQSPTHLIKTRGQQVTLRCSPISGHKSVSWYQQVLGQGPQFIFQYYEKEERGRGNFPDRFSARQFPNYSSELNVNALLLGDSALYLCASSPSVAHGELFFGEGSRLTVL.

This clonotype was observed many times. V is TRBV28 and J is TRBJ2-3, with 7 positions matching TRBD1. The CDR3 length is 14 residues. The ends lost 6 bases at V and 3 bases at J; junction bases unmatched: 6. The germline gives CDR1 MDHEN, CDR2 SYDVKM. CDR3 sequence reads: CASRNRGRTDTQYF. The CDR3 bases are TGTGCCAGCAGAAACAGGGGTCGGACAGATACGCAGTATTTT. Supplemented by reference TRBV28 and TRBJ2-3, the full variable domain reads DVKVTQSSRYLVKRTGEKVFLECVQDMDHENMFWYRQDPGLGLRLIYFSYDVKMKEKGDIPEGYSVSREKKERFSLILESASTNQTSMYLCASRNRGRTDTQYFGPGTRLTVL.

As to this clonotype: This may be a read error, as it is one base from a much larger clone. The CDR3 loop is CASGLITGNTEAFF. The CDR3 nucleotides read TGTGCCAGCGGCTTAATCACCGGTAACACTGAAGCTTTCTTT. V gene TRBV7-9 combines with J gene TRBJ2-2; unclear D gene. The DNA end is more similar to TRBJ1-1, so the J call may be wrong. The CDR3 runs 14 residues. Germline lookup yields CDR1 SEHNR and CDR2 FQNEAQ (reference sequence).

The V call is TRBV20-1, the J call TRBJ2-5; 7 bases line up with TRBD1. Per germline, CDR1 DFQATT and CDR2 SNEGSKA (reference sequence). The CDR3 length is 13 residues. With V trimmed by 6 bases and J by 4 bases, 8 bases remained unmatched. CDR3 sequence (DNA): TGCAGTGCCCTAGCCCGGGACAGAGAGACCCAGTACTTC. Translating gives CSALARDRETQYF.

Of note for this clonotype: One base away lies a much larger clone, so this may be a sequencing read error. This chain connects TRBV27 to TRBJ1-2, with 8 bases aligning to TRBD1. The CDR3 has 13 amino acids. The germline V gene has CDR1 MNHEY and CDR2 SMNVEV (reference sequence). The CDR3 region is CASSFPGGYGYAF. The DNA for the CDR3 is TGTGCCAGCAGTTTTCCAGGGGGCTATGGCTACGCCTTC.

This clonotype was observed at least ten times. CDR3 protein: CASSYDVYNSPLHF. CDR3 bases: TGCGCCAGCTCCTATGATGTCTATAATTCACCCCTCCACTTT. This rearrangement joins TRBV4-1 to TRBJ1-6; D unclear. The V end was cut by 8 bases, the J end by 3 bases, with 11 bases between. The CDR3 consists of 14 residues. Per the germline V gene, CDR1 is MGHRA and CDR2 is YSYEKL.

This clonotype was seen repeatedly, ten times or more. V and J are TRBV15 and TRBJ2-7; 7 bases align to TRBD1. Germline CDR1 reads LNHNV; CDR2 reads YYDKDF (reference sequence). This CDR3 comprises 16 residues. The V segment lost 2 bases and the J segment 2 bases; nucleotides outside the gene matches: 9. This CDR3 is CATSRKNRGRAYEQYF. DNA for the CDR3: TGTGCCACCAGCAGAAAAAACAGGGGACGGGCCTACGAGCAGTACTTC.

CDR3 nucleotides: TGTGCCACCAGTGCTAGGGGGGGCCTCTATGGCTACACCTTC. It encodes CATSARGGLYGYTF. This chain connects TRBV24-1 to TRBJ1-2, with a possible D match to TRBD1 (6 bases). The V and J ends lost 5 bases and 4 bases respectively, with 13 bases between them. The CDR3 has 14 residues. CDR1 and CDR2 from the germline V gene are KGHDR and SFDVKD.

This clonotype occurred many times. The rearrangement joins TRBV15 to TRBJ1-2, with 10 bases lining up with TRBD1. CDR3 length: 14 residues. J was trimmed by 5 bases and V by 3 bases; bases with no gene match: 3. Germline-derived CDR1 and CDR2 are LNHNV and YYDKDF (reference sequence). The CDR3: CATSRQGQGYGYTF. The CDR3 DNA follows: TGTGCCACCAGCAGGCAGGGACAGGGGTATGGCTACACCTTC. The complete variable domain, with remaining parts taken from reference TRBV15 and TRBJ1-2, reads DAMVIQNPRYQVTQFGKPVTLSCSQTLNHNVMYWYQQKSSQAPKLLFHYYDKDFNNEADTPDNFQSRRPNTSFCFLDIRSPGLGDTAMYLCATSRQGQGYGYTFGSGTRLTVV.

In this sample, this clonotype turned up many times. This sequence joins TRBV9 and TRBJ2-5; tentatively, D is TRBD2 (5 bases). The CDR3 is 12 residues long. Germline V gene lookup returns CDR1 SGDLS and CDR2 YYNGEE. Between the trimmed V and J ends, which lost 5 bases and 4 bases, there was a span of 9 bases. The CDR3 is CASRGLGETQYF. The CDR3 nucleotides read TGTGCCAGCAGAGGACTTGGAGAGACCCAGTACTTC.

This clonotype was found many times. CDR3 region: CASSPGLAGAGELFF. The CDR3 nucleotides are TGCGCCAGCAGCCCAGGACTAGCGGGAGCCGGGGAGCTGTTTTTT. This chain connects TRBV5-1 to TRBJ2-2, with TRBD2 matching over 13 bases. V shed 4 bases and J 6 bases; nucleotides not matched to a gene: 3. CDR1 is SGHRS and CDR2 is YFSETQ in the germline V gene. This CDR3 comprises 15 residues.

The sample holds one count of this clonotype. The V and J genes are TRBV11-2 and TRBJ1-4, with a possible D match to TRBD1 (5 bases). The CDR3 length is 14 residues. From germline, CDR1 is SGHAT and CDR2 FQNNGV. Trimming removed 8 bases at V and 3 bases at J, with 13 bases between. This CDR3 reads CASPGGTANEKLFF. Written as DNA, the CDR3 is TGTGCCAGCCCCGGGGGGACGGCTAATGAAAAACTGTTTTTT.

This clonotype occurred a few times. The V and J genes are TRBV7-9 and TRBJ1-1; unclear D gene. Trimming removed 5 bases from V and 2 bases from J, with 15 bases in between. The CDR3 length is 15 residues. Per the germline V gene, CDR1 is SEHNR and CDR2 is FQNEAQ (reference sequence). CDR3 nucleotides: TGTGCCAGCAGCCCCTCCTTAGGGCACAACACTGAAGCTTTCTTT. This codes for CASSPSLGHNTEAFF.

This clonotype was observed at least ten times. This chain uses TRBV6-2 or TRBV6-3 with TRBJ1-6, with D uncertain. The CDR3 is 14 amino acids. Trimming cost V 8 bases and J 10 bases, with 18 bases left between them. From germline, CDR1 is MNHEY and CDR2 SVGEGT. CDR3 coding DNA: TGTGCCAGCCGAGACCGCAATTATCTGTCACCCCTCCACTTT. Its translation is CASRDRNYLSPLHF.

This clonotype showed up many times. The chain is built from TRBV19 and TRBJ2-6; 8 bases align to TRBD1. The CDR3 is 15 residues long. Trimming took 7 bases from V and 2 from J; bases not matched to a gene: 4. In germline, CDR1 is LNHDA, CDR2 SQIVND (reference sequence). The CDR3: CASMVQGAGANVLTF. The CDR3 DNA follows: TGTGCCAGTATGGTACAGGGGGCTGGGGCCAACGTCCTGACTTTC.